Shown below are 14 T cell receptor beta chains from a single sample sequenced in a study of identical twins. TCRdb analysed the 5' RACE reads with MiXCR anew, one entry per CDR3 protein. This sample yields about 790,000 distinct CDR3 sequences, of which approximately 18% are seen a single time; around 13% belongs to the top ten. These records were also assigned to another study, of T cells expressing NK-cell markers.

The sample taken for sequencing was PBMCs. The receptors were sampled from a woman between 18 and 29 years old in good health.

This clonotype was seen a few times. The chain couples TRBV29-1 to TRBJ2-5; D is uncertain. V was pared by 5 bases and J by 2 bases, with 12 bases between. The CDR3 covers 13 residues. From germline, CDR1 is SQVTM and CDR2 ANQGSEA. CDR3 nucleotide sequence: TGCAGCGTTCAAGGGCAGCAGCAAGAGACCCAGTACTTC. Its translation: CSVQGQQQETQYF. The entire variable domain, with the rest obtained from reference TRBV29-1 and TRBJ2-5, is as follows: SAVISQKPSRDICQRGTSLTIQCQVDSQVTMMFWYRQQPGQSLTLIATANQGSEATYESGFVIDKFPISRPNLTFSTLTVSNMSPEDSSIYLCSVQGQQQETQYFGPGTRLLVL.

The gene calls are TRBV18 and TRBJ2-5; D unclear. The CDR3 length is 15 residues. Germline CDR1 and CDR2: KGHSH and LQKENI. V gave up 3 bases and J gave up 2 bases, with 13 bases separating them. In DNA form, the CDR3 reads TGTGCCAGCTCACCCCCTTCCAGCCCACAAGAGACCCAGTACTTC. Amino acid sequence: CASSPPSSPQETQYF.

This clonotype showed up just a few times. This chain uses TRBV7-7 with TRBJ2-1; TRBD2 matches 7 bases. The germline V gene has CDR1 SSHAT and CDR2 FNYEAQ (reference sequence). Trimming cost V 8 bases and J 10 bases; bases outside gene matches: 17. CDR3 size: 15 residues. The CDR3 sequence: CASAPTNILAEEQFF. DNA of the CDR3: TGTGCCAGCGCACCGACTAATATCCTAGCGGAAGAGCAGTTCTTC. Together with reference TRBV7-7 and TRBJ2-1, the CDR3 gives the full variable domain: GAGVSQSPRYKVTKRGQDVTLRCDPISSHATLYWYQQALGQGPEFLTYFNYEAQPDKSGLPSDRFSAERPEGSISTLTIQRTEQRDSAMYRCASAPTNILAEEQFFGPGTRLTVL.

This clonotype turned up a few times. The chain is built from TRBV7-6 and TRBJ2-3; perhaps TRBD1 as D (5 bases). The V gene lost 5 bases and the J gene lost 0 bases, with 12 bases spanning the gap. This CDR3 region has 15 residues. Germline V gene sequence: CDR1 SGHVS, CDR2 FNYEAQ. The CDR3 region is CASSPGAESTDTQYF. The CDR3 nucleotides are TGTGCCAGCAGCCCTGGGGCCGAAAGCACAGATACGCAGTATTTT.

This clonotype turned up a few times. This sequence joins TRBV7-9 and TRBJ2-5; TRBD1 agrees at 10 bases. The CDR3 has 14 residues. V lost 5 bases to trimming and J lost 4 bases; unmatched junction nucleotides: 4. In germline, CDR1 is SEHNR, CDR2 FQNEAQ (reference sequence). CDR3 sequence: CASSPGQGTETQYF. CDR3 nucleotides: TGTGCCAGCAGCCCGGGACAGGGGACAGAGACCCAGTACTTC.

The chain links TRBV10-3 to TRBJ2-1; TRBD2 matches at 9 bases. Trimming took 4 bases from V and 0 from J; bases not matched to a gene: 4. Germline loops: CDR1 ENHRY, CDR2 SYGVKD. The CDR3 runs to 16 residues. The CDR3 sequence: CAISASGGPSYNEQFF. The CDR3, as DNA: TGTGCCATCAGTGCCAGCGGGGGGCCCTCCTACAATGAGCAGTTCTTC.

With regard to this clonotype: Given a much more abundant clone one base away, this may be a read error. The chain couples TRBV7-2 to TRBJ2-7, with D perhaps TRBD1 (6 bases). This CDR3 spans 13 amino acids. Trimming cost V 5 bases and J 2 bases, with 10 bases left between them. CDR1 is SGHTA and CDR2 is FQGNSA in the germline V gene. The CDR3 bases are TGTGCCAGCAGCCACCGGGACACCTACGAGCAGTACTTC. Translating gives CASSHRDTYEQYF.

V usage is TRBV7-2 and J usage is TRBJ1-2; D is possibly TRBD1 (5 bases). The CDR3 totals 15 residues. The germline CDR1 and CDR2 sequences are SGHTA and FQGNSA. Trimming shortened V by 1 base and J by 1 base, and 10 bases separated the two germline ends. CDR3 in DNA: TGTGCCAGCAGCTTAGGCGGGGGATTTAACTATGGCTACACCTTC. Its translation: CASSLGGGFNYGYTF.

The genes are TRBV5-1 and TRBJ2-4; D unclear. The V end was cut by 7 bases, the J end by 0 bases, with 11 bases between. CDR1 is SGHRS and CDR2 is YFSETQ in the germline V gene. CDR3 length equals 14 residues. CDR3 amino acids: CASRPALAKNIQYF. In DNA, the CDR3 is TGCGCCAGCCGACCGGCTCTAGCCAAAAACATTCAGTACTTC.

The chain joins TRBV20-1 to TRBJ2-7; tentatively, D is TRBD1 or TRBD2 (5 bases each). The CDR3 runs to 13 residues. V lost 2 bases, J lost 5 bases, and 13 bases lay in between. CDR1 and CDR2 from the germline V gene are DFQATT and SNEGSKA (reference sequence). The CDR3 DNA is TGCAGTGCTAGATTCGGGACGGAAGACGAGCAGTACTTC. Its protein is CSARFGTEDEQYF.

This chain uses TRBV11-2 with TRBJ2-7, with unresolved D. The germline V gene has CDR1 SGHAT and CDR2 FQNNGV. The CDR3 covers 14 residues. V shed 0 bases and J shed 5 bases, with 11 bases lying between them. The CDR3 spells CASSLDARSDEQYF. CDR3 DNA sequence: TGTGCCAGCAGCTTAGACGCCCGCTCGGACGAGCAGTACTTC.

The table lists this clonotype with a few counts. The V call is TRBV6-1, the J call TRBJ2-5; TRBD1 agrees at 9 bases. This CDR3 comprises 16 residues. Germline CDR1 MNHNS, CDR2 SASEGT. V lost 8 bases to trimming and J lost 2 bases; unmatched junction nucleotides: 12. CDR3 coding DNA: TGTGCCAGCGCCAAAACCGGGACAGGGATACAAGAGACCCAGTACTTC. The encoded protein is CASAKTGTGIQETQYF.

This chain links TRBV6-1 with TRBJ2-7, with 8 bases identical to TRBD1. V dropped 5 bases and J dropped 4; count of bases not matched to a gene: 7. The CDR3 loop spans 14 amino acids. Germline lookup yields CDR1 MNHNS and CDR2 SASEGT. In DNA form, the CDR3 reads TGTGCCAGCAGTCAAGAACAGGGGGGATACGAGCAGTACTTC. Protein sequence: CASSQEQGGYEQYF.

In its sample, this clonotype was seen many times. The gene calls are TRBV25-1 and TRBJ2-1; 7 bases match TRBD2. This CDR3 region has 16 residues. The V gene end was trimmed by 6 bases and the J gene end by 3 bases; junction bases not matched to a gene: 11. Germline V gene lookup returns CDR1 MGHDK and CDR2 SYGVNS. The CDR3 DNA follows: TGTGCCAGCAGCCCGCTTTGGGAGGGCAACTACAATGAGCAGTTCTTC. Translation gives CASSPLWEGNYNEQFF.